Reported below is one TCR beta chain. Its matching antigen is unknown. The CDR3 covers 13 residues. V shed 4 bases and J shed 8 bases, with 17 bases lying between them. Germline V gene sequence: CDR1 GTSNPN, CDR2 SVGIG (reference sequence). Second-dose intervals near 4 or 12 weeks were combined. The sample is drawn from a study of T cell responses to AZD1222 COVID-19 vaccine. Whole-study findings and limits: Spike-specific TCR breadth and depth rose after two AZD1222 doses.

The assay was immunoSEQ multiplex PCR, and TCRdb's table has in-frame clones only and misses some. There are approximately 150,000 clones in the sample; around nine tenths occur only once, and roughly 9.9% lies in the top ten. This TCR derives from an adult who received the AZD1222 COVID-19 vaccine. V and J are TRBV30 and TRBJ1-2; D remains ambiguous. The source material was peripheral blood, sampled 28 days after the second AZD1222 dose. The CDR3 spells CAWNQVPAEGYTF. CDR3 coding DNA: TGTGCCTGGAATCAGGTACCAGCTGAGGGCTACACCTTC.